What follows describes a single T cell receptor beta chain. Its antigen is unidentified. CDR1 is LGHDT and CDR2 is YNNKEL in the germline V gene (reference sequence). Deletions cut 0 bases from V and 2 bases from J, with 14 bases between. CDR3 size: 16 residues. This record belongs to a study of molecular identifiers for immune sequencing clone quantification. General observations from the study: It was shown that clones above 20 RNA copies held over 99% of effector molecules, but under 1% in naive cells. Jurkat TCR RNA spiked in from one cell could reportedly be detected among some 1 million naive cells.

TCRdb reprocessed the PCR reads with MiXCR, giving one entry per CDR3 protein. The sample holds 60,000 to 70,000 distinct CDR3 sequences, 18% seen once. The V call is TRBV3-1, the J call TRBJ2-7; D gene unclear. This TCR was recovered from a human donor in good health. Some libraries in this study had Jurkat cell RNA spiked in. The sequencing input was naive CD8+ T cells from blood, with Jurkat cell RNA spiked in. Subset noted: FACS-sorted CD8+CD4-CCR7+CD45RA+ naive T cells. CDR3 coding DNA: TGTGCCAGCAGCCAAGATGTCTTTCCCCTGACCTACGAGCAGTACTTC. Protein product: CASSQDVFPLTYEQYF.